What follows describes a single T cell receptor (beta chain). The target antigen is unknown. The source of the sample is a study of post-analysis software for immune sequencing data. Study-wide findings and caveats: Five or six TRBV segments appeared more often in patients than in controls, and TRBV5-6, TRBV5-1 and TRBV20-1 were among these.

The CDR3 loop spans 14 amino acids. J lost 4 bases, V lost 3 bases, and 7 bases had no gene match. Germline V gene sequence: CDR1 DFQATT, CDR2 SNEGSKA (reference sequence). The TCR beta cDNA libraries contained unique molecular identifiers. TCRdb re-called the PCR reads with MiXCR, one entry per CDR3 protein. The sample lists roughly 800,000 distinct CDR3 sequences; roughly 50% were seen once. The genes are TRBV20-1 and TRBJ2-7, with 9 bases fitting TRBD2. The origin of this receptor is a girl aged 5 to 17 with multiple sclerosis. Sample: blood. CDR3 in amino acids: CSASLASGKYEQYF. CDR3 DNA: TGCAGTGCTAGTCTGGCTAGCGGGAAGTACGAGCAGTACTTC.